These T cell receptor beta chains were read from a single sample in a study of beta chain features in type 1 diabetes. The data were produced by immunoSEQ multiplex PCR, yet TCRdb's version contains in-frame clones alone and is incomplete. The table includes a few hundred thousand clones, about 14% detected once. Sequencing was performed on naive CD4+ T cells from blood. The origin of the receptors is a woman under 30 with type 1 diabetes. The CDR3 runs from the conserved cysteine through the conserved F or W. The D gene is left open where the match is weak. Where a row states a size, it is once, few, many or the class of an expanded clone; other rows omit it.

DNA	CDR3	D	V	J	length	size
TGTGCCAGCTCACCTTCGTATGTCAATGAAAAACTGTTTTTT	CASSPSYVNEKLFF	-	TRBV18	TRBJ1-4	14	-
TGTGCCAGCAGTCTCTCCGGGGGCAATCAGCCCCAGCATTTT	CASSLSGGNQPQHF	-	TRBV6-6	TRBJ1-5	14	few
TGTGCCAGCAGTTTAACATTGGACAGGGGGACCACCGGGGAGCTGTTTTTT	CASSLTLDRGTTGELFF	TRBD1	TRBV27	TRBJ2-2	17	-
TGTGCCAGCAAGTTGAGCGGGGAGCTGTTTTTT	CASKLSGELFF	-	TRBV28	TRBJ2-2	11	few
TGTGCCAGCAGCCGCCTCCGAGCTGGGGCAGGTGGAGGGTCCTACGAGCAGTACTTC	CASSRLRAGAGGGSYEQYF	-	TRBV27	TRBJ2-7	19	once
TGTGCCAGTAGTATACAGCGGGGGCCGCAGGGCTATGGCTACACCTTC	CASSIQRGPQGYGYTF	-	TRBV19	TRBJ1-2	16	-
TGTGCCAGCAGTCTACCGACTACGCGATCCGGGGAGCTGTTTTTT	CASSLPTTRSGELFF	-	TRBV28	TRBJ2-2	15	few
TGTGCCAGCAGCTCGACAGGTTCTAGGGACACTGAAGCTTTCTTT	CASSSTGSRDTEAFF	-	TRBV5-6	TRBJ1-1	15	-
TGTGCCAGCAGCGTAGCGGGTCACCCCGGGGAGCTGTTTTTT	CASSVAGHPGELFF	-	TRBV9	TRBJ2-2	14	few
TGTGCCAGTATGCCAAAGCGGGACTACTCCTCCTACAATGAGCAGTTCTTC	CASMPKRDYSSYNEQFF	TRBD2	TRBV19	TRBJ2-1	17	few
TGTGCCAGCAGCCCCCGACTAGTGCTTGAGCAGTTCTTC	CASSPRLVLEQFF	-	TRBV7-2	TRBJ2-1	13	-
TGTGCCAGCAGCTCCAAGGCGGGCAGGGGGCAACCTGAAGCTTTCTTT	CASSSKAGRGQPEAFF	TRBD1	TRBV11-2	TRBJ1-1	16	few